This T cell receptor (beta chain) derives from a study of Graves' ophthalmopathy and Graves' hyperthyroidism. V trimming: 6 bases; J trimming: 4 bases; junction bases outside the gene matches: 7. Germline V gene sequence: CDR1 SGHAT, CDR2 FQNNGV. The CDR3 length is 14 residues. RNA transcripts served as template for amplifying TCR beta CDR3 sequences. RT-PCR in the first round used HTBI primers; a second-round multiplex PCR followed. TCRdb processed the multiplex PCR reads anew with MiXCR; each CDR3 protein has one entry. Of about 700,000 distinct CDR3 sequences in the sample, roughly two fifths were seen once.

The TCR was taken from an adult man with Graves' ophthalmopathy. Sample: peripheral blood. The V gene is TRBV11-2, the J gene TRBJ2-5, with TRBD2 matching 8 bases. The CDR3 protein is CASSESGGLETQYF. CDR3 sequence (DNA): TGTGCCAGCAGTGAGTCGGGGGGGCTAGAGACCCAGTACTTC. Drawing the rest from reference TRBV11-2 and TRBJ2-5, the complete variable domain is EAGVAQSPRYKIIEKRQSVAFWCNPISGHATLYWYQQILGQGPKLLIQFQNNGVVDDSQLPKDRFSAERLKGVDSTLKIQPAKLEDSAVYLCASSESGGLETQYFGPGTRLLVL.